A single sample gave rise to the 29 T cell receptor beta chains below, sequenced in a study of OX40 agonist ivuxolimab in advanced cancers. Libraries came from the immunoSEQ multiplex PCR assay. TCRdb took over this immuneACCESS table, retaining in-frame rearrangements with V and J assigned. Such tables are incomplete; in checked studies, under half of the missing clones stem from an unresolved V gene, and the remainder is unexplained. The sample data list roughly 92,000 clones, and roughly four fifths of these were observed just once. The ten largest clonotypes hold around 5% of the sample. Sequenced here: CD4+ or CD8+ T cells sorted from blood, sampled in a trial of the OX40 agonist ivuxolimab. The receptors originated from an adult with an advanced solid tumor such as melanoma, head and neck, liver or kidney cancer.

For the CDR3, the DNA is TGTGCCAGCTCACCAAAGTTCGGGGAGCTGTTTTTT. Amino acid sequence: CASSPKFGELFF. The chain links TRBV18 to TRBJ2-2; D is unclear. The germline V gene has CDR1 KGHSH and CDR2 LQKENI. The V and J ends lost 2 bases and 7 bases respectively, with 5 bases between them. The CDR3 runs 12 residues.

V usage is TRBV19 and J usage is TRBJ2-1; TRBD2 might be the D (5 bases). CDR1 LNHDA and CDR2 SQIVND come from the germline V gene (reference sequence). This CDR3 has 14 amino acids. The V end lost 3 bases, the J end lost 8 bases, and 14 bases lay between the germline ends. CDR3 in DNA: TGTGCCAGTAGTATTGGTAGCGTAGTACATGAGCAGTTCTTC. Translated: CASSIGSVVHEQFF. Full variable domain (remainder filled in from reference TRBV19 and TRBJ2-1): DGGITQSPKYLFRKEGQNVTLSCEQNLNHDAMYWYRQDPGQGLRLIYYSQIVNDFQKGDIAEGYSVSREKKESFPLTVTSAQKNPTAFYLCASSIGSVVHEQFFGPGTRLTVL.

The rearrangement links TRBV9 to TRBJ2-3; D is unresolved. Germline V gene data show CDR1 as SGDLS and CDR2 as YYNGEE. Trimming took 0 bases from V and 0 from J, leaving 2 bases between them. The CDR3 spans 13 residues. This chain's CDR3 is CASSVVSTDTQYF. The DNA for the CDR3 is TGTGCCAGCAGCGTAGTCAGCACAGATACGCAGTATTTT.

This clone has just a few counts. The rearrangement joins TRBV5-8 to TRBJ1-6; tentatively, D is TRBD1 (5 bases). Trimming took 8 bases from V and 6 from J, leaving 15 bases between them. The V gene's germline CDR1 is SGHTS and CDR2 YDEGEE. This CDR3 is 14 amino acids long. Here the CDR3 reads CASRAGTLNSPLHF. CDR3 in DNA: TGTGCCAGTCGTGCCGGGACGCTTAATTCACCCCTCCACTTT. The entire variable domain, with the rest obtained from reference TRBV5-8 and TRBJ1-6, is as follows: EAGVTQSPTHLIKTRGQQATLRCSPISGHTSVYWYQQALGLGLQFLLWYDEGEERNRGNFPPRFSGRQFPNYSSELNVNALELEDSALYLCASRAGTLNSPLHFGNGTRLTVT.

J is TRBJ2-2 and V is TRBV18; 8 bases map to TRBD1. This CDR3 is 14 amino acids long. The ends lost 5 bases at V and 7 bases at J; junction bases unmatched: 6. Germline V gene data show CDR1 as KGHSH and CDR2 as LQKENI. The CDR3 is CASSSQGASGELFF. Here the CDR3 DNA reads TGTGCCAGCTCATCGCAGGGGGCTAGCGGGGAGCTGTTTTTT.

J is TRBJ2-7 and V is TRBV11-2; possible D gene TRBD1, 5 bases. The CDR3 totals 14 residues. The ends were cut back, 1 base at V and 2 bases at J, with 9 bases in the middle. The germline CDR1 and CDR2 sequences are SGHAT and FQNNGV. CDR3 residues: CASSLATGTYEQYF. CDR3 nucleotide sequence: TGTGCCAGCAGCTTAGCCACAGGTACCTACGAGCAGTACTTC. Full variable domain (remainder filled in from reference TRBV11-2 and TRBJ2-7): EAGVAQSPRYKIIEKRQSVAFWCNPISGHATLYWYQQILGQGPKLLIQFQNNGVVDDSQLPKDRFSAERLKGVDSTLKIQPAKLEDSAVYLCASSLATGTYEQYFGPGTRLTVT.

The V gene is TRBV10-1, the J gene TRBJ1-3, with TRBD1 identical over 8 bases. Trimming at V came to 9 bases and at J to 2 bases, leaving 12 bases not matched to a gene. This CDR3 region has 16 residues. Germline assignment: CDR1 WNHNN and CDR2 SYGVQD (reference sequence). The CDR3: CASHRFPGQAGNTIYF. CDR3 in DNA: TGCGCCAGTCACCGTTTTCCGGGACAGGCTGGAAACACCATATATTTT.

V is TRBV27 and J is TRBJ1-2, with TRBD1 identical over 9 bases. Germline V gives CDR1 MNHEY, CDR2 SMNVEV (reference sequence). J gave up 3 bases and V 5 bases, and 7 bases lay outside the gene matches. The length of the CDR3 is 15 residues. CDR3 nucleotides: TGTGCCAGCAGTCCCCCGGGACAGGGATACTATGGCTACACCTTC. Protein product: CASSPPGQGYYGYTF.

The genes are TRBV4-1 and TRBJ2-7; D gene ambiguous. Between the trimmed V and J ends, which lost 4 bases and 2 bases, there was a span of 9 bases. Germline CDR1 MGHRA, CDR2 YSYEKL. This CDR3 is 13 amino acids long. CDR3 region: CASSLRLAYEQYF. For the CDR3, the DNA is TGCGCCAGCAGCCTGCGACTCGCCTACGAGCAGTACTTC.

The genes are TRBV19 and TRBJ2-7; D gene ambiguous. The V gene's germline CDR1 is LNHDA and CDR2 SQIVND (reference sequence). The V gene lost 4 bases and the J gene lost 4 bases, with 5 bases spanning the gap. The CDR3 covers 11 residues. The DNA for the CDR3 is TGTGCCAGTAGTACAGGATACGAGCAGTACTTC. Encoded protein: CASSTGYEQYF.

The chain recombines TRBV7-9 with TRBJ1-1; 9 bases are a match to TRBD1. Germline V CDR1 and CDR2: SEHNR, FQNEAQ (reference sequence). The V segment lost 7 bases and the J segment 4 bases; nucleotides outside the gene matches: 7. This CDR3 has 14 amino acids. The CDR3: CASTEQGAGTEAFF. For the CDR3, the DNA is TGTGCCAGCACTGAACAGGGGGCAGGCACTGAAGCTTTCTTT.

The J gene is TRBJ2-1, the V gene TRBV5-1; 9 bases match TRBD2. V shed 0 bases and J 4 bases; nucleotides not matched to a gene: 17. The germline V gene has CDR1 SGHRS and CDR2 YFSETQ. The length of the CDR3 is 20 residues. Here the CDR3 DNA reads TGCGCCAGCAGCTTGGGTACAGGTCTTGTACTAGCGGGTGGGTACAATGAGCAGTTCTTC. Protein: CASSLGTGLVLAGGYNEQFF. The variable domain in full, completed from reference TRBV5-1 and TRBJ2-1, reads KAGVTQTPRYLIKTRGQQVTLSCSPISGHRSVSWYQQTPGQGLQFLFEYFSETQRNKGNFPGRFSGRQFSNSRSEMNVSTLELGDSALYLCASSLGTGLVLAGGYNEQFFGPGTRLTVL.

J is TRBJ2-5 and V is TRBV2, with 8 bases lining up with TRBD1. V dropped 7 bases and J dropped 2; count of bases not matched to a gene: 6. CDR1 is SNHLY, CDR2 FYNNEI, per germline. CDR3 length equals 14 residues. The CDR3 bases are TGTGCCAGCAACCTGGACAGGGAGCAAGAGACCCAGTACTTC. It encodes CASNLDREQETQYF.

The rearrangement uses TRBV6-6 and TRBJ2-7; 7 positions match TRBD1. Trimming took 5 bases from V and 4 from J; bases not matched to a gene: 5. The CDR3 is 13 residues long. From germline, CDR1 is MNHNY and CDR2 SVGAGI (reference sequence). The CDR3 nucleotides are TGTGCCAGCAGTCCCGGGACAGAATACGAGCAGTACTTC. Its translation is CASSPGTEYEQYF.

In the case of this clone: Other DNA variants within this sample encode the same CDR3. V and J are TRBV5-1 and TRBJ2-7; D unclear. The germline gives CDR1 SGHRS, CDR2 YFSETQ. Trimming cost V 1 base and J 5 bases, with 7 bases left between them. CDR3 length: 12 residues. This CDR3 is CASSLPSNEQYF. The DNA for the CDR3 is TGCGCCAGCAGCTTGCCCAGCAACGAGCAGTACTTC.

This clone was detected once. The CDR3, as DNA: TGTGCCAGCAGTGAAGGGCCAGGGAAGAACACTGAAGCTTTCTTT. It encodes CASSEGPGKNTEAFF. V usage is TRBV2 and J usage is TRBJ1-1, with D perhaps TRBD1 (5 bases). Trimming cost V 1 base and J 1 base, with 10 bases left between them. Per germline, CDR1 SNHLY and CDR2 FYNNEI. The length of the CDR3 is 15 residues.

The V gene is TRBV15, the J gene TRBJ2-1, with 9 bases identical to TRBD2. V gave up 2 bases and J gave up 7 bases; unmatched junction bases: 6. This CDR3 has 15 amino acids. Germline loops: CDR1 LNHNV, CDR2 YYDKDF (reference sequence). CDR3 sequence (DNA): TGTGCCACCAGCAGACGCGGGGGGGCCATAAATGAGCAGTTCTTC. This translates into CATSRRGGAINEQFF.

The gene calls are TRBV11-2 and TRBJ2-2; TRBD2 agrees at 7 bases. The CDR3 extends over 15 amino acids. Germline V CDR1 and CDR2: SGHAT, FQNNGV. The J segment lost 5 bases and the V segment lost 0 bases, leaving 3 bases of the junction unmatched. CDR3 DNA sequence: TGTGCCAGCAGCTTAGAGGGTAGCGGGACCGGGGAGCTGTTTTTT. Protein sequence: CASSLEGSGTGELFF.

This chain uses TRBV4-1 with TRBJ2-1; possibly TRBD1 or TRBD2 for D (5 bases each). Trimming left V 4 bases short and J 0 bases short, with 16 bases between. The germline CDR1 and CDR2 sequences are MGHRA and YSYEKL. There are 17 residues in the CDR3. The CDR3 DNA reads as TGCGCCAGCAGCCTCCAGACAGCCACTAGCTCCTACAATGAGCAGTTCTTC. It encodes CASSLQTATSSYNEQFF.

On this clone itself: A read error is likely, as this CDR3 ends without the conserved phenylalanine or tryptophan. Because the CDR3's place on the DNA is in doubt, the DNA is left out and the CDR3 is given as listed by TCRdb. The J gene is TRBJ2-3, the V gene TRBV7-2; TRBD2 is taken as the D call from the table, unchecked against the DNA. Inclusive of both ends, the CDR3 amounts to 10 amino acids. The germline V gene encodes CDR1 SGHTA and CDR2 FQGNSA. The CDR3: CASPLAGVTL.

The chain combines TRBV5-1 with TRBJ1-1; a weak D match, TRBD1 (6 bases). Germline CDR1 and CDR2: SGHRS and YFSETQ. The CDR3 covers 14 residues. The V end lost 5 bases, the J end lost 1 base, and 12 bases lay between the germline ends. CDR3: CASRQQQGNTEAFF. The CDR3 DNA reads as TGCGCCAGCAGACAGCAACAGGGGAACACTGAAGCTTTCTTT.

The CDR3 coding sequence is TGTGCCAGCAGCTCCCGGACAGGCGGCTACACCTTC. Encoded protein: CASSSRTGGYTF. This rearrangement joins TRBV7-9 to TRBJ1-2; 7 nucleotides line up with TRBD1. This CDR3 spans 12 amino acids. The trim removed 4 bases at V and 8 bases at J, leaving 4 bases unmatched. In germline, CDR1 is SEHNR, CDR2 FQNEAQ (reference sequence).

V is TRBV15 and J is TRBJ1-3, with 7 bases fitting TRBD1. Germline V gene lookup returns CDR1 LNHNV and CDR2 YYDKDF (reference sequence). The length of the CDR3 is 17 residues. After removal of 0 bases from V and 0 bases from J, the junction contained 5 bases not matched to a gene. CDR3 residues: CATSRDETGYSGNTIYF. For the CDR3, the DNA is TGTGCCACCAGCAGAGATGAGACAGGGTACTCTGGAAACACCATATATTTT.

The V gene is TRBV5-1, the J gene TRBJ2-2, with 8 bases that match TRBD2. The trim removed 4 bases at V and 3 bases at J, leaving 8 bases unmatched. CDR1 is SGHRS, CDR2 YFSETQ, per germline. The CDR3 runs 16 residues. The CDR3 DNA is TGCGCCAGCAGCCCTCGGGGGGGGCTGGACACCGGGGAGCTGTTTTTT. Protein sequence: CASSPRGGLDTGELFF.

As regards this clone: Its ends do not fully match the called genes, so a read error is possible. This chain connects TRBV2 to TRBJ2-3, with a possible D match to TRBD1 (6 bases). Looked up from germline, CDR1 is SNHLY and CDR2 is FYNNEI. The CDR3 runs 13 residues. CDR3 bases: TGTGCCAGCAGCGAAGCCGGCCAGGGGACGCAGTATTTT. This encodes CASSEAGQGTQYF. Full variable domain (remainder filled in from reference TRBV2 and TRBJ2-3): EPEVTQTPSHQVTQMGQEVILRCVPISNHLYFYWYRQILGQKVEFLVSFYNNEISEKSEIFDDQFSVERPDGSNFTLKIRSTKLEDSAMYFCASSEAGQGTQYFGPGTRLTVL.

The rearrangement joins TRBV30 to TRBJ1-1; D uncertain. V lost 0 bases and J lost 2, with 7 bases in between. The CDR3 sequence is 13 residues long. Per germline, CDR1 GTSNPN and CDR2 SVGIG (reference sequence). Written as DNA, the CDR3 is TGTGCCTGGAGTGTACTTGATAACACTGAAGCTTTCTTT. Protein product: CAWSVLDNTEAFF.

J is TRBJ2-1 and V is TRBV14; 9 bases align to TRBD2. This CDR3 has 15 amino acids. Germline V gives CDR1 SGHDN, CDR2 FVKESK. With 4 bases clipped from V and 1 base from J, the junction kept 2 bases outside the gene matches. CDR3 sequence: CASSLSGGSYNEQFF. The CDR3 DNA follows: TGTGCCAGCAGCCTTAGCGGGGGATCCTACAATGAGCAGTTCTTC. The full variable domain, completed using reference TRBV14 and TRBJ2-1, is EAGVTQFPSHSVIEKGQTVTLRCDPISGHDNLYWYRRVMGKEIKFLLHFVKESKQDESGMPNNRFLAERTGGTYSTLKVQPAELEDSGVYFCASSLSGGSYNEQFFGPGTRLTVL.

This clone was counted a few times. V usage is TRBV19 and J usage is TRBJ2-1, with TRBD1 matching 8 bases. Germline trimming cut 6 bases from V and 2 bases from J; bases unmatched to any gene: 6. The CDR3 covers 15 residues. CDR1 is LNHDA, CDR2 SQIVND, per germline (reference sequence). In nucleotides, the CDR3 is TGTGCCAGTAGACAGAGGACAGGGACCTACAATGAGCAGTTCTTC. Protein: CASRQRTGTYNEQFF.

V usage is TRBV7-8 and J usage is TRBJ1-1; TRBD1 might be the D (5 bases). This CDR3 is built from 15 residues. Germline values: CDR1 SGHVS, CDR2 FQNEAQ. Deletions cut 5 bases from V and 8 bases from J, with 21 bases between. DNA for the CDR3: TGTGCCAGCAGCCTCCGGGACCTCCCTCCGGGAGAAGCTTTCTTT. Translation gives CASSLRDLPPGEAFF.